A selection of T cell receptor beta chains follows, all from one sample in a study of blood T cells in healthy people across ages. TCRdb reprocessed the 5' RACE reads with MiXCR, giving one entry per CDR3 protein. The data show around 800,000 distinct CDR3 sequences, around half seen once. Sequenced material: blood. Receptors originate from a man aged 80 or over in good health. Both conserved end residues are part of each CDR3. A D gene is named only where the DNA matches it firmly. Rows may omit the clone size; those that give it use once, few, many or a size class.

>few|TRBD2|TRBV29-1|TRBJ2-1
TGCAGCGTTGAGGGTAGGACTAGCGGCAAGAATGAGCAGTTCTTC
CSVEGRTSGKNEQFF
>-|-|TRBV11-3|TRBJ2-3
TGTGCCAGCAGATGGAGCGGCACAGGTACGCAGTATTTT
CASRWSGTGTQYF
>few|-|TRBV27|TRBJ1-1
TGTGCCAGCAGCCCTACCCACGAAGGGAACACTGAAGCTTTCTTT
CASSPTHEGNTEAFF
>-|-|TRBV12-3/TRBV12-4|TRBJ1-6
TGTGCCAGCAACTCTGGACAAATCGGTTCACCCCTCCACTTT
CASNSGQIGSPLHF
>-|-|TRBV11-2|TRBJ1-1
TGTGCCAGCAGCTTAACGGCAGGGGCCGTCGGTGAAGCTTTCTTT
CASSLTAGAVGEAFF
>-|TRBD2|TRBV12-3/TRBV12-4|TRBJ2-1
TGTGCCAGCAGTCCTACGTCCATTGCTAGCGGGAGGGCGTATGAGCAGTTCTTC
CASSPTSIASGRAYEQFF
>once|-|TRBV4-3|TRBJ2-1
TGCGCCAGCAGCCAAGTCTGGGGGAGTATGAATGAGCAGTTCTTC
CASSQVWGSMNEQFF
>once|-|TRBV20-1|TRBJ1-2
TGCAGTGCTAGAGGCGCAAACTATGGCTACACCTTC
CSARGANYGYTF
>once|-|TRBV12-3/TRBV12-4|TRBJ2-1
TGTGCCAGCAGTTTATCTGCGGGGGCAACCCATGAGCAGTTCTTC
CASSLSAGATHEQFF
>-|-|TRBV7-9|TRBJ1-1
TGTGCCAGCAGCTTAGCAGGGGGGGTGAACACTGAAGCTTTCTTT
CASSLAGGVNTEAFF
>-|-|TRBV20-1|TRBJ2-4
TGCAGTGCTCCACCGGGGAGGAACATTCAGTACTTC
CSAPPGRNIQYF
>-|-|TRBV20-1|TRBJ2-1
TGCAGTGCTACTATGCCCGGAGGGGGGGAGACCCAGTTCTTC
CSATMPGGGETQFF
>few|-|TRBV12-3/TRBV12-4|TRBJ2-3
TGTGCCAGCAGTGGGTCGAACACAGATACGCAGTATTTT
CASSGSNTDTQYF
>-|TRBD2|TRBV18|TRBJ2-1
TGTGCCAGCTCACCAAGTTCGGGAGGTGTAAATGAGCAGTTCTTC
CASSPSSGGVNEQFF
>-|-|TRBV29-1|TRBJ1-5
TGCAGCGTGGGAATCGGCGCTAGCAATCAGCCCCAGCATTTT
CSVGIGASNQPQHF
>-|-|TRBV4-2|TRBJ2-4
TGTGCCAGCAGCCAGGGGGAATCAACAGGAAACTTAGCCAAAAACATTCAGTACTTC
CASSQGESTGNLAKNIQYF
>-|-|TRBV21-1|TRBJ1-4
TGTGCCAGCAGCTTAGGGGGTGGAAGGACTAATGAAAAACTGTTTTTT
CASSLGGGRTNEKLFF
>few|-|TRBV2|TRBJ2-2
TGTGCCAGCAGCACCGGGACACCCGTTAGCACCGGGGAGCTGTTTTTT
CASSTGTPVSTGELFF
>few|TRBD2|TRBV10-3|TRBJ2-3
TGTGCCATCAAGGGCTGGGGGGGAGCACCGGCAGATACGCAGTATTTT
CAIKGWGGAPADTQYF
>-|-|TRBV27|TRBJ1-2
TGTGCCAGCCGAGACCTACAGGACTATGGCTACACCTTC
CASRDLQDYGYTF
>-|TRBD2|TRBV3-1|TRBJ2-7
TGTGCCACACAGCGGGAGGCAACCGACGAGCAGTACTTC
CATQREATDEQYF
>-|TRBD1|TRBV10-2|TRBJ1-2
TGCGCCAGCAGTGAGACAGGGGGCTATGGCTACACCTTC
CASSETGGYGYTF
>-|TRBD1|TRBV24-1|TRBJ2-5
TGTGCCACCAGTGCCCCCCTCCCCGGGACAGAAGAGACCCAGTACTTC
CATSAPLPGTEETQYF
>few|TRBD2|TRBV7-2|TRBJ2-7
TGTGCCAGCAGCTCCCCGGCGGGAGCAGGTAATGAGCAGTACTTC
CASSSPAGAGNEQYF
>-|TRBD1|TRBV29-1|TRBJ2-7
TGCAGCGTTGATGGGGGACAGGGGGCCTCCTACGAGCAGTACTTC
CSVDGGQGASYEQYF
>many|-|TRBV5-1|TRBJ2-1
TGCGCCAGCAGCTGGGGGGCTTATAACAATGAGCAGTTCTTC
CASSWGAYNNEQFF
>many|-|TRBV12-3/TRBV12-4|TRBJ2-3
TGTGCCAGCAGTTTAAGACTCCCTAGCACAGATACGCAGTATTTT
CASSLRLPSTDTQYF
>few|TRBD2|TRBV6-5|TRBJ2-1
TGTGCCAGCCAGCGGGAGGCTTCCAATGAGCAGTTCTTC
CASQREASNEQFF
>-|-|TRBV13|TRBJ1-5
TGTGCCAGCGGCTTCGGACCCGGGGGCAATCAGCCCCAGCATTTT
CASGFGPGGNQPQHF
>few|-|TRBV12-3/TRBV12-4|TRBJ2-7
TGTGCCAGCAGGGTAGGCTCCCTCTACGAGCAGTACTTC
CASRVGSLYEQYF
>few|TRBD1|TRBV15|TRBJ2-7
TGTGCCACCAGCAGGACACGACAGGGGCCTCGCGACGAGCAGTACTTC
CATSRTRQGPRDEQYF
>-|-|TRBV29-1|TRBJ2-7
TGCAGCGTGGGGAGTAATTACGAGCAGTACTTC
CSVGSNYEQYF
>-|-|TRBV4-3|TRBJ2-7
TGCGTCAGCAGCCCCGATTGGCCCTCTTGGGAGCAGTACTTC
CVSSPDWPSWEQYF
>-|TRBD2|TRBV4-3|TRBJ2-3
TGCGCCAGCAGCCCAAACGGGGGGTTCACAGATACGCAGTATTTT
CASSPNGGFTDTQYF
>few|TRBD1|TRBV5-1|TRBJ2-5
TGCGCCAGCAGCTGGGGACAGGGCCAAGAGACCCAGTACTTC
CASSWGQGQETQYF
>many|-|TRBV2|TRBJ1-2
TGTGCCAGCCGCGCAGGGAGTTCCAGAAACTATGGCTACACCTTC
CASRAGSSRNYGYTF